Below are 11 T cell receptor beta chains sequenced from a single sample in a study of identical twins. TCRdb re-called the 5' RACE reads with MiXCR, one entry per CDR3 protein. The sample yields roughly 1.6 million distinct CDR3 sequences, around a third seen once. The sequencing sample was made of cord blood. Receptors were obtained from a newborn girl in good health.

This clonotype has a handful of counts. This chain connects TRBV10-3 to TRBJ2-3; a weak D match, TRBD1 (5 bases). Trimming took off 1 base at V and 4 bases at J, with 9 bases between the two ends. Germline lookup yields CDR1 ENHRY and CDR2 SYGVKD. This CDR3 is 14 amino acids long. In DNA, the CDR3 is TGTGCCATCAGTGAGTGGGAAGGGGCAGATACGCAGTATTTT. Protein product: CAISEWEGADTQYF.

This clonotype occurred a few times. The chain combines TRBV5-8 with TRBJ1-2, with D possibly TRBD1 on 6 matching bases. Germline CDR1 and CDR2: SGHTS and YDEGEE. The CDR3 has 15 residues. V dropped 2 bases and J dropped 7 bases, with 18 bases sitting between them. CDR3 in amino acids: CASSLPNREGIGYTF. CDR3 DNA: TGTGCCAGCAGCTTACCAAACAGGGAGGGTATTGGCTACACCTTC.

This clonotype was picked up one time. J is TRBJ2-2 and V is TRBV3-1; 9 bases are a match to TRBD2. The CDR3 has 16 amino acids. The V gene's germline CDR1 is LGHDT and CDR2 YNNKEL (reference sequence). V was clipped by 2 bases and J by 6 bases; unmatched bases: 7. The CDR3 sequence: CASSQTLIAGAGELFF. The DNA of the CDR3 is TGTGCCAGCAGCCAAACCCTTATAGCGGGAGCCGGGGAGCTGTTTTTT.

There are a few counts of this clonotype. The chain links TRBV12-3 or TRBV12-4 to TRBJ2-4, with 12 bases matching TRBD2. CDR3 length: 18 residues. V shed 3 bases and J 0 bases; nucleotides not matched to a gene: 6. The CDR3 coding sequence is TGTGCCAGCAGTTTCGCTAGCGGGAGGGGTCTAGCCAAAAACATTCAGTACTTC. This encodes CASSFASGRGLAKNIQYF.

This clonotype occurred a few times. The chain employs TRBV11-1 and TRBJ2-7; D might be TRBD1 or TRBD2, each matching 5 bases. Trimming cost V 4 bases and J 1 base, with 11 bases left between them. The germline V gene encodes CDR1 SGHAT and CDR2 FQDESV (reference sequence). The CDR3 runs 14 residues. The CDR3 sequence: CASSWPGRSYEQYF. The CDR3 DNA reads as TGTGCCAGCAGCTGGCCGGGACGGTCCTACGAGCAGTACTTC.

V and J are TRBV7-9 and TRBJ1-3; D unresolved. The CDR3 is 15 amino acids. The germline V gene has CDR1 SEHNR and CDR2 FQNEAQ (reference sequence). V gave up 1 base and J gave up 0 bases, with 7 bases separating them. CDR3 sequence reads: CASSLGRHSGNTIYF. CDR3 sequence (DNA): TGTGCCAGCAGCTTAGGGCGCCACTCTGGAAACACCATATATTTT.

The chain carries TRBV19 and TRBJ2-4; D is unresolved. The J call could be wrong; TRBJ2-5 is a better fit for the DNA end. CDR1 LNHDA and CDR2 SQIVND come from the germline V gene (reference sequence). CDR3 length equals 13 residues. CDR3 coding DNA: TGTGCCAGTAGTATAGGACCCCAAGAGACCCAGTACTTC. It codes for CASSIGPQETQYF.

This clonotype appeared many times. The V call is TRBV7-2, the J call TRBJ2-1, with D possibly being TRBD1 (5 bases). Deletions cut 4 bases from V and 6 bases from J, with 10 bases between. This CDR3 is built from 13 residues. CDR1 SGHTA and CDR2 FQGNSA come from the germline V gene. In DNA form, the CDR3 reads TGTGCCAGCAGCTCGGAACAGGCCAATGAGCAGTTCTTC. The encoded protein is CASSSEQANEQFF.

This clonotype was counted between two and nine times. The chain has TRBV5-1 and TRBJ1-2; D unclear. The V gene lost 0 bases and the J gene lost 6 bases, with 18 bases spanning the gap. This CDR3 contains 16 residues. In germline, CDR1 is SGHRS, CDR2 YFSETQ. CDR3 DNA sequence: TGCGCCAGCAGCTTGGACCCAAGTCCAGAGGGAAATGGCTACACCTTC. Residues: CASSLDPSPEGNGYTF.

J is TRBJ2-7 and V is TRBV20-1; D ambiguous. The ends were cut back, 0 bases at V and 6 bases at J, with 12 bases in the middle. Per germline, CDR1 DFQATT and CDR2 SNEGSKA (reference sequence). This CDR3 is 13 amino acids long. CDR3 nucleotide sequence: TGCAGTGCTAGAGAACCGCTCTTCACCGAGCAGTACTTC. It encodes CSAREPLFTEQYF.

This clonotype was detected many times. The chain combines TRBV7-2 with TRBJ2-4; the D gene could be TRBD1 or TRBD2 (5 bases each). The CDR3 contains 14 residues. The germline CDR1 and CDR2 sequences are SGHTA and FQGNSA. The V end was cut by 3 bases, the J end by 7 bases, with 13 bases between. The DNA for the CDR3 is TGTGCCAGCAGCTTTGAGGGGTCTTGGAACATTCAGTACTTC. Translating gives CASSFEGSWNIQYF. Together with reference TRBV7-2 and TRBJ2-4, the CDR3 gives the full variable domain: GAGVSQSPSNKVTEKGKDVELRCDPISGHTALYWYRQSLGQGLEFLIYFQGNSAPDKSGLPSDRFSAERTGGSVSTLTIQRTQQEDSAVYLCASSFEGSWNIQYFGAGTRLSVL.